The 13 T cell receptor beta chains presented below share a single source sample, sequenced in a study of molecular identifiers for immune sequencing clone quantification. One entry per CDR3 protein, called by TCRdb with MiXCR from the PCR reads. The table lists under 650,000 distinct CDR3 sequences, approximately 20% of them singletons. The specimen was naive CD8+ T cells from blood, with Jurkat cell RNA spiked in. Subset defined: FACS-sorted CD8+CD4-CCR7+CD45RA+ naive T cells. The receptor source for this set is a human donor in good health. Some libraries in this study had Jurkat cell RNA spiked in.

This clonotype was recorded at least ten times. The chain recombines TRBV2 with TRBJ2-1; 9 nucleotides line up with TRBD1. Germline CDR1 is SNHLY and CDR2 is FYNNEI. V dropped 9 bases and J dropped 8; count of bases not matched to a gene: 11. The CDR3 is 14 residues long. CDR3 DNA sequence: TGTGCCAGTCTGGGGACAGGGCAGAGGGATGAGCAGTTCTTC. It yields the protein CASLGTGQRDEQFF.

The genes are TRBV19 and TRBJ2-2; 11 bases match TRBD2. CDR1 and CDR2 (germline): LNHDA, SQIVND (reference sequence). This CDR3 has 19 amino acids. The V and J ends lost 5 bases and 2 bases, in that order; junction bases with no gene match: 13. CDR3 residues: CASSVKPGLAATNTGELFF. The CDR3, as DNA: TGTGCCAGTAGTGTAAAGCCGGGACTAGCGGCAACCAACACCGGGGAGCTGTTTTTT.

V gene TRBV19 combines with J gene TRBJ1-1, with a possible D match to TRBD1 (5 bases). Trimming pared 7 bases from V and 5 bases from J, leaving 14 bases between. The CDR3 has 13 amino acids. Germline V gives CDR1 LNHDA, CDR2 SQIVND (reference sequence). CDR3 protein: CASIGGGGTEAFF. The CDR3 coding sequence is TGTGCCAGTATCGGGGGGGGGGGGACTGAAGCTTTCTTT.

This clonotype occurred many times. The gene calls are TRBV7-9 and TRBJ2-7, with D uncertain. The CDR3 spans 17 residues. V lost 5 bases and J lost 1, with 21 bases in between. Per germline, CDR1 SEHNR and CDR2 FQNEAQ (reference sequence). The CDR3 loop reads CASSPIQYTTLSYEQYF. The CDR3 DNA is TGTGCCAGCAGCCCGATCCAATACACGACCCTATCCTACGAGCAGTACTTC.

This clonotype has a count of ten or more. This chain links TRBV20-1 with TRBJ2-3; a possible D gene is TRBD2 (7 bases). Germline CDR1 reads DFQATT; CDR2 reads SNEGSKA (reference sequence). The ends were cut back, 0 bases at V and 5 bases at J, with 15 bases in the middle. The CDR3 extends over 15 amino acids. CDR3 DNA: TGCAGTGCTAGAGATATGGGGGGGGGCCTAGATACGCAGTATTTT. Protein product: CSARDMGGGLDTQYF.

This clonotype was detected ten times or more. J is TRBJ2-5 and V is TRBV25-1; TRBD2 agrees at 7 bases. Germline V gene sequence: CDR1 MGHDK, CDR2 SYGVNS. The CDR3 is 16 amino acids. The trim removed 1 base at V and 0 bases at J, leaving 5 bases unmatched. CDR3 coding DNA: TGTGCCAGCAGTGAATCCGTAGCGGGCTACCAAGAGACCCAGTACTTC. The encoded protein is CASSESVAGYQETQYF.

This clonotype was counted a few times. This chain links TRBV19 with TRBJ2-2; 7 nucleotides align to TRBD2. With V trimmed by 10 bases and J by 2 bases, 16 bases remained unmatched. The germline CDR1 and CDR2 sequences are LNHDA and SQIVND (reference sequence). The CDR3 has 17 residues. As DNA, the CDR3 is TGTGCCACCAGTCCCATATCTAGCGGACCCAACACCGGGGAGCTGTTTTTT. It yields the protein CATSPISSGPNTGELFF.

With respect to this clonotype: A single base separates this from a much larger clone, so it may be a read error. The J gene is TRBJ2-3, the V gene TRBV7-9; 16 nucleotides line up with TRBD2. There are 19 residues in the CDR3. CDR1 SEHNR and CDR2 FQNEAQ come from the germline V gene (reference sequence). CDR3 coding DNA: TGTGCCGGCAGACCACCGGGACTAGCGGGGGGGCGCGGCACAGATACGCAGTATTTT. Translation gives CAGRPPGLAGGRGTDTQYF.

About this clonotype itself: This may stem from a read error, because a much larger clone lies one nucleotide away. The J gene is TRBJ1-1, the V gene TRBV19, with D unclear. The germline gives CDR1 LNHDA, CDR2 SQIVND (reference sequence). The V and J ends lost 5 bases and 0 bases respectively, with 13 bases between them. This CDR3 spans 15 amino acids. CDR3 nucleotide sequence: TGTGCCAGTAGTGTTTCCGGACTGATGAACACTGAAGCTTTCTTT. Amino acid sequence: CASSVSGLMNTEAFF.

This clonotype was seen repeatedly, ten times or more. The CDR3 loop is CASSSSGRAFNEQFF. For the CDR3, the DNA is TGTGCCAGCAGTTCAAGCGGGAGGGCCTTCAATGAGCAGTTCTTC. This chain connects TRBV7-9 to TRBJ2-1; 10 bases fit TRBD2. The CDR3 is made up of 15 amino acids. Germline trimming cut 6 bases from V and 6 bases from J; bases unmatched to any gene: 8. The germline V gene has CDR1 SEHNR and CDR2 FQNEAQ (reference sequence).

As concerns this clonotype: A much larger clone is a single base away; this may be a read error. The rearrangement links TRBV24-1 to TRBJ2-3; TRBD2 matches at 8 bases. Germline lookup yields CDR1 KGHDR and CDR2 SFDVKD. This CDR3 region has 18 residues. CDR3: CATSDFIGRVLHTDAQYF. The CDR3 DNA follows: TGTGCCACCAGTGATTTTATCGGGAGGGTCCTTCACACAGATGCGCAGTATTTT.

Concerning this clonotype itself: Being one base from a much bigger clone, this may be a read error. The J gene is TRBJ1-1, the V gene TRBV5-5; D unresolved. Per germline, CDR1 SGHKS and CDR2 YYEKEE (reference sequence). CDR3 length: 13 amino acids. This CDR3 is CASSHETNTVAFF. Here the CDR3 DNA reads TGTGCCAGCAGCCATGAAACGAACACTGTAGCTTTCTTT.

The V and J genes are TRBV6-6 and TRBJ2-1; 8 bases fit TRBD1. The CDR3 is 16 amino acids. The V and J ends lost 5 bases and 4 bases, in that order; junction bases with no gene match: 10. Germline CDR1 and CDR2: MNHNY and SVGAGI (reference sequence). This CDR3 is CASSPVDRGVYNEQFF. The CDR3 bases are TGTGCCAGCAGTCCGGTTGACAGGGGCGTTTACAATGAGCAGTTCTTC.